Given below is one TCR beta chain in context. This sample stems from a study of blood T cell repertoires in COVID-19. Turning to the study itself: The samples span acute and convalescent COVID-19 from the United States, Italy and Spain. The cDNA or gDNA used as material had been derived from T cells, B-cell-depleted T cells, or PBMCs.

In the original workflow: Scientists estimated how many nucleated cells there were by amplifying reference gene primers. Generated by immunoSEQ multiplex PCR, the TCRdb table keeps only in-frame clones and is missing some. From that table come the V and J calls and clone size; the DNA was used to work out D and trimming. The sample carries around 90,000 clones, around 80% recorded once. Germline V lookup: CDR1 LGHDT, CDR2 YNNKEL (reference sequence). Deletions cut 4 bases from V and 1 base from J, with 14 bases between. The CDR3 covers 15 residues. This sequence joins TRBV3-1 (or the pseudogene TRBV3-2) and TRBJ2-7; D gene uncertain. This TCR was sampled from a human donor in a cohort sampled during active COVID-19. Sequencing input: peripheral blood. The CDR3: CASSPPGLVSYEQYF. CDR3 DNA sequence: TGTGCCAGCAGCCCCCCAGGTTTGGTATCCTACGAGCAGTACTTC.